Shown below are 13 T cell receptor beta chains from a single sample sequenced in a study of blood T cell repertoires in COVID-19. TCRdb keeps only in-frame clones here, not all; method: immunoSEQ multiplex PCR. The table lists about 160,000 clones, 70% to 80% of them singletons. What was sequenced was peripheral blood. The receptors were sampled from a woman aged 55-75 years with COVID-19, enrolled during active disease.

The rearrangement links TRBV14 to TRBJ2-2, with 13 bases that match TRBD2. Germline CDR1 is SGHDN and CDR2 is FVKESK. The CDR3 contains 18 residues. After removal of 3 bases from V and 5 bases from J, the junction contained 9 bases not matched to a gene. The CDR3, as DNA: TGTGCCAGCAGCCATAGACTAGCGGGAGGCCCTGTAACCGGGGAGCTGTTTTTT. Its protein product is CASSHRLAGGPVTGELFF.

The gene calls are TRBV5-1 and TRBJ2-1, with 9 nucleotides matching TRBD2. Germline V CDR1 and CDR2: SGHRS, YFSETQ. V shed 1 base, J shed 0 bases, and the junction held 2 bases outside the gene matches. The CDR3 consists of 16 residues. CDR3: CASSLSSGSSYNEQFF. The CDR3 DNA reads as TGCGCCAGCAGCTTGAGTAGCGGGAGCTCCTACAATGAGCAGTTCTTC.

This chain links TRBV7-8 with TRBJ1-1; 8 nucleotides match TRBD1. The V and J ends lost 5 bases and 1 base, in that order; junction bases with no gene match: 6. Germline V gene sequence: CDR1 SGHVS, CDR2 FQNEAQ. The CDR3 is made up of 15 amino acids. This CDR3 is CASSPDRVGNTEAFF. CDR3 bases: TGTGCCAGCAGCCCGGACAGGGTAGGGAACACTGAAGCTTTCTTT.

The chain recombines TRBV9 with TRBJ2-2; D might be TRBD2 (6 bases). The germline V gene encodes CDR1 SGDLS and CDR2 YYNGEE. V lost 4 bases and J lost 7, with 20 bases in between. The CDR3 runs 16 residues. The CDR3: CASSPTAGWRGGELFF. CDR3 nucleotide sequence: TGTGCCAGCAGCCCAACTGCGGGATGGAGAGGCGGGGAGCTGTTTTTT.

The V gene is TRBV7-6, the J gene TRBJ2-3; 11 bases agree with TRBD2. The trim removed 5 bases at V and 5 bases at J, leaving 9 bases unmatched. This CDR3 region has 16 residues. The germline V gene encodes CDR1 SGHVS and CDR2 FNYEAQ. CDR3 DNA: TGTGCCAGCAGCCCGAGGCTAGCGGGGGGTGGAGATACGCAGTATTTT. Amino acids: CASSPRLAGGGDTQYF.

The chain joins TRBV7-9 to TRBJ1-2, with 10 bases identical to TRBD1. Unmatched junction bases numbered 7, after V lost 5 bases and J lost 4 bases. The CDR3 extends over 15 amino acids. The germline CDR1 and CDR2 sequences are SEHNR and FQNEAQ (reference sequence). The CDR3 sequence: CASSGTDRGTYGYTF. The CDR3, as DNA: TGTGCCAGCAGCGGAACGGACAGGGGGACCTATGGCTACACCTTC.

The V gene is TRBV19, the J gene TRBJ2-6; D ambiguous. Germline lookup yields CDR1 LNHDA and CDR2 SQIVND (reference sequence). This CDR3 is built from 15 residues. V lost 3 bases and J 0 bases, leaving 6 bases between the germline ends. CDR3 in DNA: TGTGCCAGTAGTATCTTGTTCTCTGGGGCCAACGTCCTGACTTTC. It yields the protein CASSILFSGANVLTF. The full variable domain, with the rest looked up from reference TRBV19 and TRBJ2-6, is DGGITQSPKYLFRKEGQNVTLSCEQNLNHDAMYWYRQDPGQGLRLIYYSQIVNDFQKGDIAEGYSVSREKKESFPLTVTSAQKNPTAFYLCASSILFSGANVLTFGAGSRLTVL.

This chain connects TRBV6-5 to TRBJ1-2; the match to TRBD1 covers 8 bases. The CDR3 is 14 residues long. V shed 5 bases, J shed 5 bases, and the junction held 7 bases outside the gene matches. Germline CDR1 and CDR2: MNHEY and SVGAGI. In DNA form, the CDR3 reads TGTGCCAGCAGTCGAAACAGGGGGTTTTATGGCTACACCTTC. Its translation: CASSRNRGFYGYTF.

The J gene is TRBJ2-2, the V gene TRBV7-8; TRBD2 agrees at 13 bases. The CDR3 sequence is 20 residues long. The germline CDR1 and CDR2 sequences are SGHVS and FQNEAQ. V was clipped by 2 bases and J by 0 bases; unmatched bases: 9. This chain's CDR3 is CASSLNRTSGRGPNTGELFF. CDR3 sequence (DNA): TGTGCCAGCAGCTTAAATAGAACTAGCGGGAGGGGGCCGAACACCGGGGAGCTGTTTTTT.

On this clone: At the DNA level, this CDR3 is encoded by other sequences in the same sample as well. This chain uses TRBV5-1 with TRBJ2-1; tentative D call: TRBD1 (6 bases). Germline CDR1 reads SGHRS; CDR2 reads YFSETQ. Trimming took off 0 bases at V and 7 bases at J, with 11 bases between the two ends. CDR3 size: 14 residues. This CDR3 is CASSLEQGWNEQFF. Written as DNA, the CDR3 is TGCGCCAGCAGCTTGGAACAGGGTTGGAATGAGCAGTTCTTC.

The chain carries TRBV10-1 and TRBJ2-2; TRBD2 might be the D (6 bases). V dropped 3 bases and J dropped 3 bases, with 8 bases sitting between them. Germline CDR1 WNHNN, CDR2 SYGVQD (reference sequence). CDR3 length: 14 residues. The CDR3 DNA reads TGCGCCAGCAGTGATCCGGGGGACACCGGGGAGCTGTTTTTT. This sequence encodes CASSDPGDTGELFF.

This clone appeared a single time. This chain joins TRBV12-5 and TRBJ2-1; 12 nucleotides match TRBD1. This CDR3 is built from 15 residues. CDR1 and CDR2 (germline): LGHNT, FRNRAP. The V and J ends lost 5 bases and 14 bases, in that order; junction bases with no gene match: 13. For the CDR3, the DNA is TGTGCTAGTGGTCGGGGACAGGGGGCGCCTTCTCTGAAGTTCTTC. This gives the protein CASGRGQGAPSLKFF. Full variable domain (outside the CDR3, taken from reference TRBV12-5 and TRBJ2-1): DARVTQTPRHKVTEMGQEVTMRCQPILGHNTVFWYRQTMMQGLELLAYFRNRAPLDDSGMPKDRFSAEMPDATLATLKIQPSEPRDSAVYFCASGRGQGAPSLKFFGPGTRLTVL.

The chain links TRBV7-2 to TRBJ2-5; 12 bases are a match to TRBD2. The CDR3 sequence is 18 residues long. The germline gives CDR1 SGHTA, CDR2 FQGNSA. V was pared by 2 bases and J by 2 bases, with 9 bases of the junction left unmatched. The CDR3 region has the DNA TGTGCCAGCAGCTTATCCTCGATCGGGACTAGCGGGCAAGAGACCCAGTACTTC. It is translated as CASSLSSIGTSGQETQYF. The whole variable domain, remainder taken from reference TRBV7-2 and TRBJ2-5, is GAGVSQSPSNKVTEKGKDVELRCDPISGHTALYWYRQSLGQGLEFLIYFQGNSAPDKSGLPSDRFSAERTGGSVSTLTIQRTQQEDSAVYLCASSLSSIGTSGQETQYFGPGTRLLVL.